The 14 T cell receptor beta chains listed next were all sequenced from one sample in a study of shared clonotypes between healthy human individuals. The assay was immunoSEQ multiplex PCR, and TCRdb's table has in-frame clones only and misses some. The sample lists about 1 million clones, roughly 75% occurring once. Sequencing input: memory CD4+ T cells sorted from blood. Subset here: CD45RA-negative fraction. These receptors were obtained from a man aged 18-30 years in good health.

The chain couples TRBV7-6 to TRBJ2-3; 10 nucleotides line up with TRBD2. CDR3 length: 17 amino acids. CDR1 and CDR2 from the germline V gene are SGHVS and FNYEAQ. The V and J ends lost 2 bases and 4 bases, in that order; junction bases with no gene match: 9. DNA of the CDR3: TGTGCCAGCAGCTTAAAACTAGCGGGGATCGTTGCAGATACGCAGTATTTT. Its protein is CASSLKLAGIVADTQYF.

This chain links TRBV6-5 with TRBJ1-5; D gene ambiguous. The germline CDR1 and CDR2 sequences are MNHEY and SVGAGI. Trimming shortened V by 2 bases and J by 4 bases, and 9 bases separated the two germline ends. This CDR3 contains 14 residues. For the CDR3, the DNA is TGTGCCAGCAGTTACGGACGGGGAAATCAGCCCCAGCATTTT. Protein sequence: CASSYGRGNQPQHF.

The rearrangement links TRBV5-1 to TRBJ2-7; D is perhaps TRBD1 (5 bases). This CDR3 has 16 residues. Germline V gene sequence: CDR1 SGHRS, CDR2 YFSETQ. V was cut by 3 bases and J by 0 bases, with 16 bases left in between. Written as DNA, the CDR3 is TGCGCCAGCAGCTCCCTTGGGGCCAAATTCTCCTACGAGCAGTACTTC. This sequence encodes CASSSLGAKFSYEQYF.

The CDR3 DNA reads as TGTGCCAGTTCAGCGGGGGGGCCTTTGAATGAGCAGTTCTTC. Translated: CASSAGGPLNEQFF. This chain uses TRBV28 with TRBJ2-1, with 10 bases matching TRBD2. CDR1 is MDHEN, CDR2 SYDVKM, per germline. This CDR3 has 14 amino acids. V lost 9 bases, J lost 7 bases, and 9 bases stayed unmatched. The whole variable domain, remainder taken from reference TRBV28 and TRBJ2-1, is DVKVTQSSRYLVKRTGEKVFLECVQDMDHENMFWYRQDPGLGLRLIYFSYDVKMKEKGDIPEGYSVSREKKERFSLILESASTNQTSMYLCASSAGGPLNEQFFGPGTRLTVL.

This clone has more than one count but fewer than ten. Other nucleotide sequences from this sample produce the same CDR3. The chain combines TRBV2 with TRBJ1-2; D is unresolved. Trimming pared 1 base from V and 0 bases from J, leaving 3 bases between. This CDR3 has 13 residues. Germline lookup yields CDR1 SNHLY and CDR2 FYNNEI. The CDR3 coding sequence is TGTGCCAGCAGTGAAGGGGCTAACTATGGCTACACCTTC. Residues: CASSEGANYGYTF.

The V and J genes are TRBV10-3 and TRBJ2-5; D might be TRBD1 or TRBD2, each matching 5 bases. V was cut by 6 bases and J by 5 bases, with 16 bases left in between. The CDR3 runs to 14 residues. Germline V lookup: CDR1 ENHRY, CDR2 SYGVKD. CDR3 DNA: TGTGCCATCAGAAAGGGACCTACCGAGGAGACCCAGTACTTC. It codes for CAIRKGPTEETQYF.

The chain has TRBV30 and TRBJ2-3; no reliable D call. The germline V gene encodes CDR1 GTSNPN and CDR2 SVGIG (reference sequence). V lost 4 bases to trimming and J lost 3 bases, with 5 bases between them. The length of the CDR3 is 11 residues. The CDR3 DNA follows: TGTGCCTGGACACCAACAGATACGCAGTATTTT. Translated: CAWTPTDTQYF. The full variable domain, in which reference TRBV30 and TRBJ2-3 provide the parts outside the CDR3, is SQTIHQWPATLVQPVGSPLSLECTVEGTSNPNLYWYRQAAGRGLQLLFYSVGIGQISSEVPQNLSASRPQDRQFILSSKKLLLSDSGFYLCAWTPTDTQYFGPGTRLTVL.

The chain uses TRBV5-5 and TRBJ2-5, with D perhaps TRBD1 or TRBD2 (6 bases each). There are 17 residues in the CDR3. V was trimmed by 0 bases and J by 5 bases, leaving 20 bases between them. Looked up from germline, CDR1 is SGHKS and CDR2 is YYEKEE (reference sequence). The CDR3 DNA sequence: TGTGCCAGCAGCTTGGATTCAGGGGACTCGAGAAGGGAGACCCAGTACTTC. This sequence encodes CASSLDSGDSRRETQYF.

The chain is built from TRBV19 and TRBJ2-6; the D call may be TRBD1 or TRBD2 (5 bases each). The CDR3 spans 16 residues. Germline loops: CDR1 LNHDA, CDR2 SQIVND (reference sequence). The germline V and J ends were trimmed by 7 bases and 4 bases, with 17 bases remaining between them. The CDR3 sequence is CASKPRVGTGANVLTF. The CDR3 coding sequence is TGTGCCAGTAAACCGAGGGTGGGGACCGGGGCCAACGTCCTGACTTTC.

The CDR3 loop is CASSSPTGGEQFF. For the CDR3, the DNA is TGTGCCAGCAGCTCCCCGACGGGGGGTGAGCAGTTCTTC. The chain carries TRBV7-6 and TRBJ2-1, with 7 bases lining up with TRBD2. The CDR3 sequence is 13 residues long. Trimming took 4 bases from V and 9 from J; bases not matched to a gene: 6. The germline V gene encodes CDR1 SGHVS and CDR2 FNYEAQ.

This clone appeared a few times. The sample holds other DNA sequences that translate to the same CDR3. The chain joins TRBV5-4 to TRBJ1-6; a possible D gene is TRBD1 (5 bases). This CDR3 is 14 amino acids long. CDR1 is SGHNT and CDR2 is YYREEE in the germline V gene (reference sequence). Deletions cut 0 bases from V and 6 bases from J, with 7 bases between. The CDR3 nucleotides read TGTGCCAGCAGCTTGGGGGGGGGTAATTCACCCCTCCACTTT. As protein: CASSLGGGNSPLHF.

The chain has TRBV28 and TRBJ1-2; D gene uncertain. Between the trimmed V and J ends, which lost 8 bases and 1 base, there was a span of 5 bases. The CDR3 is made up of 11 amino acids. The germline CDR1 and CDR2 sequences are MDHEN and SYDVKM. The CDR3 region is CASGINYGYTF. Here the CDR3 DNA reads TGTGCCAGCGGTATTAACTATGGCTACACCTTC.

The J gene is TRBJ2-5, the V gene TRBV7-3; no clear D. The germline CDR1 and CDR2 sequences are SGHTA and FQGTGA. V lost 3 bases to trimming and J lost 5 bases, with 10 bases between them. The CDR3 has 13 residues. CDR3 amino acids: CASSFTREETQYF. DNA of the CDR3: TGTGCCAGCAGCTTTACCAGAGAGGAGACCCAGTACTTC.

V and J are TRBV6-6 and TRBJ2-2; 7 nucleotides line up with TRBD2. This CDR3 has 14 residues. Trimming removed 6 bases from V and 7 bases from J; junction bases left unmatched: 8. Germline CDR1 MNHNY, CDR2 SVGAGI (reference sequence). CDR3 sequence: CASRDAGVVGELFF. Here the CDR3 DNA reads TGTGCCAGCAGGGATGCGGGGGTGGTCGGGGAGCTGTTTTTT.